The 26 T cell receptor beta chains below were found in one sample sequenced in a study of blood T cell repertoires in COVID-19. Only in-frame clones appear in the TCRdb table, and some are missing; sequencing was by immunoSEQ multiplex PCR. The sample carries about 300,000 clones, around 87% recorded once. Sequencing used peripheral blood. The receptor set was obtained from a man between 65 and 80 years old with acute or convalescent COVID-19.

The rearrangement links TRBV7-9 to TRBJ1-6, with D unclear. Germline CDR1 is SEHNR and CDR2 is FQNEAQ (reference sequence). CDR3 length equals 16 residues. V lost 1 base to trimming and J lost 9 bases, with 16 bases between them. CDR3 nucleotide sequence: TGTGCCAGCAGCTTAGGGAGCCCTGACCCTGGTTCACCCCTCCACTTT. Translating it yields CASSLGSPDPGSPLHF.

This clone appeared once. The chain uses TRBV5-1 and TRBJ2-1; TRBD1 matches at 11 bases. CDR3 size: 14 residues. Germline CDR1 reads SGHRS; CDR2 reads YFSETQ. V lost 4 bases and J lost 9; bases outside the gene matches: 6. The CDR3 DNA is TGCGCCAGCAGCCGGACAGGGGGCACGGGTGAGCAGTTCTTC. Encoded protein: CASSRTGGTGEQFF.

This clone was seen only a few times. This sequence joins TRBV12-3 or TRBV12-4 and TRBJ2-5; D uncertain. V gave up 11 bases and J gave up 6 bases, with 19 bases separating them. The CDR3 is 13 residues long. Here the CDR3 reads CASLPSVGKTQYF. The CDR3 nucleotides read TGTGCCTCTCTCCCTAGTGTCGGCAAGACCCAGTACTTC.

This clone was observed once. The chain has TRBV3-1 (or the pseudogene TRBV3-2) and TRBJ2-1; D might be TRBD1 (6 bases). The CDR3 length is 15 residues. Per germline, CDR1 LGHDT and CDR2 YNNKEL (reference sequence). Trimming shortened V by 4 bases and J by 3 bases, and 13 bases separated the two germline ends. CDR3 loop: CASSRTWTDYNEQFF. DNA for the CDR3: TGTGCCAGCAGCCGAACATGGACAGACTACAATGAGCAGTTCTTC.

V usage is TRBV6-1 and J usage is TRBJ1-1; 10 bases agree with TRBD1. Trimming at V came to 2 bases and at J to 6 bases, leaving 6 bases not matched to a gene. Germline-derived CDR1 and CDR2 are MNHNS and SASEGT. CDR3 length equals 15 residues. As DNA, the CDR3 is TGTGCCAGCAGTGAACCGGGACAGGGGTACGCTGAAGCTTTCTTT. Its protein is CASSEPGQGYAEAFF.

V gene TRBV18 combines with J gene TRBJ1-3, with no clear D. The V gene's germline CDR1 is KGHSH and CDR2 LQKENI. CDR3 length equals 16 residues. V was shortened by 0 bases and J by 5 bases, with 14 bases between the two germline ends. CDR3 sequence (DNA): TGTGCCAGCTCACCACCGTCCTCGGGGAATAGAAACACCATATATTTT. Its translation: CASSPPSSGNRNTIYF.

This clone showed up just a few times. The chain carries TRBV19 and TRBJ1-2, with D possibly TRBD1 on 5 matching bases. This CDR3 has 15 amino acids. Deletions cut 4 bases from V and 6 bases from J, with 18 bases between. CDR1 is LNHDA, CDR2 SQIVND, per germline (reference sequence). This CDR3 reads CASSTTGTSTNGYTF. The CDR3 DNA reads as TGTGCCAGTAGTACGACCGGGACTTCTACTAATGGCTACACCTTC.

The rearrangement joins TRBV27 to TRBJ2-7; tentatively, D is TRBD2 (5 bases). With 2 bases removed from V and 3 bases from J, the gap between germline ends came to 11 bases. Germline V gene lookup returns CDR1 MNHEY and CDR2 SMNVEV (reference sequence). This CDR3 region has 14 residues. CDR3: CASSLGSAGYEQYF. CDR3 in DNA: TGTGCCAGCAGTTTAGGTAGCGCCGGCTACGAGCAGTACTTC.

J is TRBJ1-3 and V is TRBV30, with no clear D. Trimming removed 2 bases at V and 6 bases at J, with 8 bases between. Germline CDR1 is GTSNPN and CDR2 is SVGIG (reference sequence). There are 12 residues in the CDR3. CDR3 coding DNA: TGTGCCTGGAGTAGAGGTGAAAACACCATATATTTT. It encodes CAWSRGENTIYF.

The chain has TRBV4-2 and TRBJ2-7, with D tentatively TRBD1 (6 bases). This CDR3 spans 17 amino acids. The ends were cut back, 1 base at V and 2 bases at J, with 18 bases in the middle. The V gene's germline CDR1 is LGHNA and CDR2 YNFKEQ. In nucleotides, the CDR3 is TGTGCCAGCAGCCAAGTTGTTTCGGCAGGGGAGACCTACGAGCAGTACTTC. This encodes CASSQVVSAGETYEQYF.

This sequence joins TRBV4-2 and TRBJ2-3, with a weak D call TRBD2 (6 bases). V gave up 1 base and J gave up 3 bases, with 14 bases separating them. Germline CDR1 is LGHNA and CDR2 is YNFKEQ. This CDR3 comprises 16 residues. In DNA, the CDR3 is TGTGCCAGCAGCCAAGCTGCCGGGACTGGAACAGATACGCAGTATTTT. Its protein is CASSQAAGTGTDTQYF.

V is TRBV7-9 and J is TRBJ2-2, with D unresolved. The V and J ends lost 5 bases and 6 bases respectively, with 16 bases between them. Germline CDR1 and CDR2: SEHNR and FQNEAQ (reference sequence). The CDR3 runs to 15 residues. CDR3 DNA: TGTGCCAGCAGCCCCCCAGTTATCATTTCCGGGGAGCTGTTTTTT. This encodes CASSPPVIISGELFF.

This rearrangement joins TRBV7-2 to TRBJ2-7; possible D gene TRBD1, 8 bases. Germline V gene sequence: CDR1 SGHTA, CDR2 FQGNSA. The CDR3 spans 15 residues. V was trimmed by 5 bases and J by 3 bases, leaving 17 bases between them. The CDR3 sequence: CASSGQGGVIYEQYF. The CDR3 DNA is TGTGCCAGCAGCGGACAGGGAGGGGTGATCTACGAGCAGTACTTC.

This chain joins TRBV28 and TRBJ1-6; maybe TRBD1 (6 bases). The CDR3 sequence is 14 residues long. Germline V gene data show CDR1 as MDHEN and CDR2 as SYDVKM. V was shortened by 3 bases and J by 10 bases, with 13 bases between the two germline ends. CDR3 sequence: CASSFPQGLSPLHF. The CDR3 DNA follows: TGTGCCAGCAGTTTCCCCCAGGGGTTATCACCCCTCCACTTT. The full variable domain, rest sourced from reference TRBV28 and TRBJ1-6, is DVKVTQSSRYLVKRTGEKVFLECVQDMDHENMFWYRQDPGLGLRLIYFSYDVKMKEKGDIPEGYSVSREKKERFSLILESASTNQTSMYLCASSFPQGLSPLHFGNGTRLTVT.

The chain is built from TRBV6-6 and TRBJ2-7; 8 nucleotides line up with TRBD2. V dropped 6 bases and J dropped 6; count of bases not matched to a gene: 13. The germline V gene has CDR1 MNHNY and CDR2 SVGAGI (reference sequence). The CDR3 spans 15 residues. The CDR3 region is CASRLFAGGPLEQYF. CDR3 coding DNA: TGTGCCAGCAGACTCTTCGCGGGAGGCCCCCTCGAGCAGTACTTC.

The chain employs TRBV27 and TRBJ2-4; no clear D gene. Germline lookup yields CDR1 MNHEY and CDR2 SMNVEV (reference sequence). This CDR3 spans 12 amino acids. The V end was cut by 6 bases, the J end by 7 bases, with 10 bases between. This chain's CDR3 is CASSSPANIQYF. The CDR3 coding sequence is TGTGCCAGCAGCTCTCCTGCGAACATTCAGTACTTC.

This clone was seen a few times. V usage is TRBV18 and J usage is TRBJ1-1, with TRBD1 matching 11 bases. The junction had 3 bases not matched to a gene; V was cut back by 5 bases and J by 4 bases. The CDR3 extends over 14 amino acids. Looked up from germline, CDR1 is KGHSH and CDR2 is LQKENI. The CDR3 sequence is CASSFGTGGTEAFF. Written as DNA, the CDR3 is TGTGCCAGCTCATTTGGGACAGGGGGCACTGAAGCTTTCTTT.

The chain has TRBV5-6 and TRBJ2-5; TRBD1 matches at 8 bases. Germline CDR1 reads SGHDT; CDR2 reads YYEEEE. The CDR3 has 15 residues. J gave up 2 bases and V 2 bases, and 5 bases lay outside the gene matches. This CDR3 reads CASSFRDRRQETQYF. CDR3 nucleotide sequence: TGTGCCAGCAGCTTCCGGGACAGGAGACAAGAGACCCAGTACTTC.

This CDR3 is CASRLGHYNEQFF. The CDR3 nucleotides read TGTGCCAGCAGGCTTGGGCACTACAATGAGCAGTTCTTC. This sequence joins TRBV12-3 or TRBV12-4 and TRBJ2-1; no clear D. The CDR3 runs to 13 residues. V lost 6 bases and J lost 3, with 9 bases in between.

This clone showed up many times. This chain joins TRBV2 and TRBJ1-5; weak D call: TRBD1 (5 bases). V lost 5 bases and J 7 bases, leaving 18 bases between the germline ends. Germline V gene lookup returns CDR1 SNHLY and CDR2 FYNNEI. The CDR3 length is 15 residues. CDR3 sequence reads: CASSFLEGAGQPQHF. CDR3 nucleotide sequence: TGTGCCAGCAGTTTCCTTGAAGGGGCAGGGCAGCCCCAGCATTTT.

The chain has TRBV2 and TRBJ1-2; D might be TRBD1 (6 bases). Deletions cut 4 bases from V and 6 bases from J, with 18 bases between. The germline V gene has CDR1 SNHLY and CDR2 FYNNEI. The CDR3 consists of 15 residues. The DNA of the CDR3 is TGTGCCAGCAGTGTACGGACAGCCTTGGTGGATGGCTACACCTTC. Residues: CASSVRTALVDGYTF.

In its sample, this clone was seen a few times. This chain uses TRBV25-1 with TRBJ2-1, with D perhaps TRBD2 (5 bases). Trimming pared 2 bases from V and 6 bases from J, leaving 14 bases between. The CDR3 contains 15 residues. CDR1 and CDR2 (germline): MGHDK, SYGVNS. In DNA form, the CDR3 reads TGTGCCAGCAGTGAAAGAGGGAGCCGCCGCAATGAGCAGTTCTTC. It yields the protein CASSERGSRRNEQFF.

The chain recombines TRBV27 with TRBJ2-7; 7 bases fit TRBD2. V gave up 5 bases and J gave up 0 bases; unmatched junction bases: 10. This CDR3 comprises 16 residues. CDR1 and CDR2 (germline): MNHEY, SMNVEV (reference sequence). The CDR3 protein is CASSPREAGSSYEQYF. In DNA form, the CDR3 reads TGTGCCAGCAGTCCCCGAGAAGCGGGGAGCTCCTACGAGCAGTACTTC.

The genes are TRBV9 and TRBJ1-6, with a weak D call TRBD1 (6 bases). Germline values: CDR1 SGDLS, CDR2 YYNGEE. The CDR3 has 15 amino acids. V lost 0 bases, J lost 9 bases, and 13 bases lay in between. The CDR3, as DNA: TGTGCCAGCAGCGTAGTCGCAGGGGACGGTTCACCCCTCCACTTT. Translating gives CASSVVAGDGSPLHF.

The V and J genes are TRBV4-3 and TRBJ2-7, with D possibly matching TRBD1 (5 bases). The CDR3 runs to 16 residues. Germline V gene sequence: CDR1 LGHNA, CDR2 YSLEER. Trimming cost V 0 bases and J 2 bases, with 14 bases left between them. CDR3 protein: CASSQDTQGFPYEQYF. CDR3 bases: TGCGCCAGCAGCCAAGATACGCAGGGATTCCCCTACGAGCAGTACTTC.

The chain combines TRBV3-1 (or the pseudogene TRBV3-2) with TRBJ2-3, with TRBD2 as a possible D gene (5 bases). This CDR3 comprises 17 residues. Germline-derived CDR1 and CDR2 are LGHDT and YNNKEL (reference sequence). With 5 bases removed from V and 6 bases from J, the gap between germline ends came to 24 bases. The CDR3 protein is CASSNYRSGLHIDTQYF. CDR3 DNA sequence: TGTGCCAGCAGCAATTACCGGAGCGGACTCCATATCGATACGCAGTATTTT.